The 31 T cell receptor beta chains listed next were all sequenced from one sample in a study of shared clonotypes between healthy human individuals. Here immunoSEQ multiplex PCR was the method, and the copy in TCRdb shows in-frame clones only, minus some. This sample has about 1.1 million clones, with around three quarters found just once. The sequenced material came from memory CD4+ T cells from PBMCs. Subset of the sample: CD45RA-negative fraction. The receptors shown here come from a man aged 18 to 35 in good health. Some clones in this sample may be carry-over from other donors' samples.

This rearrangement joins TRBV2 to TRBJ2-3; D possibly corresponds to TRBD1 (5 bases). Germline V gene data show CDR1 as SNHLY and CDR2 as FYNNEI. CDR3 length: 14 amino acids. The V and J ends lost 6 bases and 4 bases respectively, with 14 bases between them. The DNA for the CDR3 is TGTGCCAGCAGGGAAAGACAGAAACCAGATACGCAGTATTTT. It codes for CASRERQKPDTQYF.

The chain combines TRBV5-1 with TRBJ2-7; TRBD2 aligns across 8 bases. The CDR3 contains 15 residues. The germline CDR1 and CDR2 sequences are SGHRS and YFSETQ. After removal of 4 bases from V and 4 bases from J, the junction contained 10 bases not matched to a gene. CDR3 bases: TGCGCCAGCAGCGGAGGGACTAGTTGGCCTTACGAGCAGTACTTC. Translation gives CASSGGTSWPYEQYF.

This clone was seen only a few times. This rearrangement joins TRBV5-1 to TRBJ2-7, with TRBD2 matching over 10 bases. Per germline, CDR1 SGHRS and CDR2 YFSETQ. V trimming: 0 bases; J trimming: 11 bases; junction bases outside the gene matches: 8. This CDR3 is built from 14 residues. The CDR3 coding sequence is TGCGCCAGCAGCTTGGAGCTGGCTAGCGGGAGTAAGTACTTC. Protein sequence: CASSLELASGSKYF. The full variable domain, completed using reference TRBV5-1 and TRBJ2-7, is KAGVTQTPRYLIKTRGQQVTLSCSPISGHRSVSWYQQTPGQGLQFLFEYFSETQRNKGNFPGRFSGRQFSNSRSEMNVSTLELGDSALYLCASSLELASGSKYFGPGTRLTVT.

Notes on this clone: With a far larger clone one base away, a read error is the likely cause. The chain has TRBV6-1 and TRBJ2-6; D is unresolved. The CDR3 is 16 residues long. The V and J ends lost 2 bases and 0 bases respectively, with 8 bases between them. Germline V gene lookup returns CDR1 MNHNS and CDR2 SASEGT. The CDR3 DNA sequence: TGTGCCAGCAGTGAATTGAACTTCTCTGGGGCCAACGTCCTGACTTTC. Protein: CASSELNFSGANVLTF.

V usage is TRBV29-1 and J usage is TRBJ1-3, with D tentatively TRBD1 (5 bases). The ends were cut back, 5 bases at V and 2 bases at J, with 19 bases in the middle. The CDR3 contains 16 residues. Germline V gene lookup returns CDR1 SQVTM and CDR2 ANQGSEA. CDR3 bases: TGCAGCGTTCTGACCGGCAGGGAAGGAGCTGGAAACACCATATATTTT. As protein: CSVLTGREGAGNTIYF.

Note on this clone: The identical CDR3 is also encoded by other nucleotide sequences in the sample. V usage is TRBV6-5 and J usage is TRBJ2-5, with D possibly being TRBD1 or TRBD2 (5 bases each). Germline V gene data show CDR1 as MNHEY and CDR2 as SVGAGI. This CDR3 contains 13 residues. Trimming stripped 3 bases from V and 1 base from J, with 6 bases between. CDR3 bases: TGTGCCAGCAGTTATGGGGGCCAAGAGACCCAGTACTTC. Protein sequence: CASSYGGQETQYF.

This chain connects TRBV4-1 to TRBJ2-3; D may correspond to TRBD1 or TRBD2 (5 bases each). Per germline, CDR1 MGHRA and CDR2 YSYEKL. V was trimmed by 0 bases and J by 5 bases, leaving 15 bases between them. CDR3 length equals 16 residues. CDR3 region: CASSQEPPGRGDTQYF. CDR3 coding DNA: TGCGCCAGCAGCCAAGAACCTCCAGGGAGAGGAGATACGCAGTATTTT.

Points on this clone: A far more abundant clone sits one base away, making this likely a read error. This chain connects TRBV11-1 to TRBJ2-2; no firm D call. In germline, CDR1 is SGHAT, CDR2 FQDESV (reference sequence). Trimming took 9 bases from V and 6 from J, leaving 20 bases between them. The CDR3 runs 15 residues. The CDR3 sequence: CARLRPQVRAGELFF. The CDR3 DNA is TGTGCCAGACTTCGTCCTCAGGTTCGCGCCGGGGAGCTGTTTTTT.

The chain couples TRBV7-3 to TRBJ2-7; TRBD2 aligns across 12 bases. This CDR3 region has 17 residues. Germline lookup yields CDR1 SGHTA and CDR2 FQGTGA. V dropped 2 bases and J dropped 0; count of bases not matched to a gene: 5. CDR3 sequence reads: CASSLGLAGSSSYEQYF. In DNA, the CDR3 is TGTGCCAGCAGCTTAGGACTAGCGGGATCTTCCTCCTACGAGCAGTACTTC.

This rearrangement joins TRBV15 to TRBJ2-2; D remains unclear. Looked up from germline, CDR1 is LNHNV and CDR2 is YYDKDF (reference sequence). V lost 0 bases and J lost 2, with 7 bases in between. The CDR3 length is 15 residues. CDR3 bases: TGTGCCACCAGCAGAGATCCGGGTAACACCGGGGAGCTGTTTTTT. Amino acid sequence: CATSRDPGNTGELFF.

This chain uses TRBV6-5 with TRBJ1-4, with D perhaps matching TRBD1 (5 bases). The germline CDR1 and CDR2 sequences are MNHEY and SVGAGI. The CDR3 loop spans 14 amino acids. Trimming cost V 5 bases and J 4 bases, with 11 bases left between them. CDR3 sequence (DNA): TGTGCCAGCAGTCGGTGGGGGATTAATGAAAAACTGTTTTTT. Protein sequence: CASSRWGINEKLFF.

Comments on this clone: Different DNA sequences within this sample yield the same CDR3. The chain employs TRBV29-1 and TRBJ1-1, with 8 bases that match TRBD1. The CDR3 length is 11 residues. Germline values: CDR1 SQVTM, CDR2 ANQGSEA. V lost 5 bases, J lost 5 bases, and 1 base stayed unmatched. The CDR3: CSVTGGTEAFF. CDR3 sequence (DNA): TGCAGCGTTACAGGGGGAACTGAAGCTTTCTTT.

V usage is TRBV5-1 and J usage is TRBJ2-7; 7 nucleotides align to TRBD1. This CDR3 spans 14 amino acids. CDR1 SGHRS and CDR2 YFSETQ come from the germline V gene. With 4 bases clipped from V and 4 bases from J, the junction kept 8 bases outside the gene matches. The chain's CDR3 is CASSLTGTAYEQYF. The CDR3 bases are TGCGCCAGCAGCCTAACCGGGACAGCTTACGAGCAGTACTTC.

J is TRBJ2-6 and V is TRBV28; D is perhaps TRBD1 (5 bases). The ends were cut back, 6 bases at V and 0 bases at J, with 18 bases in the middle. Per germline, CDR1 MDHEN and CDR2 SYDVKM. This CDR3 has 18 amino acids. CDR3 residues: CASSLNRNQLSGANVLTF. In nucleotides, the CDR3 is TGTGCCAGCAGCTTGAACAGGAACCAACTCTCTGGGGCCAACGTCCTGACTTTC.

The gene calls are TRBV7-2 and TRBJ1-5, with no clear D. The CDR3 length is 14 residues. Germline V gives CDR1 SGHTA, CDR2 FQGNSA. Deletions cut 5 bases from V and 4 bases from J, with 12 bases between. CDR3 amino acids: CASSAGTLNQPQHF. The CDR3 DNA sequence: TGTGCCAGCAGCGCTGGAACACTTAATCAGCCCCAGCATTTT.

J is TRBJ2-7 and V is TRBV30; TRBD1 matches 9 bases. CDR1 GTSNPN and CDR2 SVGIG come from the germline V gene (reference sequence). With V trimmed by 3 bases and J by 2 bases, 5 bases remained unmatched. The CDR3 is made up of 14 amino acids. CDR3 region: CAWRKGQGTYEQYF. The CDR3 coding sequence is TGTGCCTGGAGGAAGGGACAGGGAACCTACGAGCAGTACTTC. The complete variable domain, with remaining parts taken from reference TRBV30 and TRBJ2-7, reads SQTIHQWPATLVQPVGSPLSLECTVEGTSNPNLYWYRQAAGRGLQLLFYSVGIGQISSEVPQNLSASRPQDRQFILSSKKLLLSDSGFYLCAWRKGQGTYEQYFGPGTRLTVT.

The chain couples TRBV7-2 to TRBJ2-7, with 8 bases matching TRBD1. Unmatched junction bases numbered 6, after V lost 5 bases and J lost 6 bases. Germline V lookup: CDR1 SGHTA, CDR2 FQGNSA. This CDR3 spans 13 amino acids. The CDR3 loop is CASSRTGRSEQYF. The CDR3 bases are TGTGCCAGCAGCCGGACAGGGAGGAGCGAGCAGTACTTC.

The chain carries TRBV28 and TRBJ2-5; TRBD2 is a possible D gene (6 bases). This CDR3 region has 12 residues. Looked up from germline, CDR1 is MDHEN and CDR2 is SYDVKM. Trimming removed 6 bases at V and 2 bases at J, with 7 bases between. CDR3 amino acids: CASRGLQETQYF. CDR3 sequence (DNA): TGTGCCAGCAGAGGACTACAAGAGACCCAGTACTTC.

The chain employs TRBV5-4 and TRBJ2-3, with TRBD2 as a possible D gene (5 bases). V was cut by 0 bases and J by 0 bases, with 14 bases left in between. This CDR3 contains 17 residues. Germline values: CDR1 SGHNT, CDR2 YYREEE (reference sequence). CDR3 in amino acids: CASSLVMGGSSTDTQYF. CDR3 coding DNA: TGTGCCAGCAGCTTGGTCATGGGCGGGTCCAGCACAGATACGCAGTATTTT.

The chain joins TRBV9 to TRBJ2-2; no firm D call. Trimming cost V 0 bases and J 1 base, with 4 bases left between them. The CDR3 sequence is 14 residues long. Germline V gives CDR1 SGDLS, CDR2 YYNGEE. The CDR3 sequence is CASSVVENTGELFF. The DNA for the CDR3 is TGTGCCAGCAGCGTAGTGGAGAACACCGGGGAGCTGTTTTTT.

Remarks on this clone: Within the sample, other DNA sequences also encode this same CDR3. V gene TRBV27 combines with J gene TRBJ2-3, with a possible D match to TRBD2 (6 bases). V dropped 2 bases and J dropped 3 bases, with 9 bases sitting between them. CDR1 and CDR2 from the germline V gene are MNHEY and SMNVEV (reference sequence). CDR3 size: 14 residues. CDR3 region: CASSLAGGTDTQYF. The CDR3 bases are TGTGCCAGCAGTTTAGCCGGGGGAACAGATACGCAGTATTTT.

This clone was found a few times. The CDR3 sequence is CASSRTGTSGDEQFF. CDR3 sequence (DNA): TGTGCCAGCAGCCGTACCGGGACTAGCGGGGATGAGCAGTTCTTC. V and J are TRBV5-4 and TRBJ2-1, with 13 bases that match TRBD2. CDR3 length: 15 amino acids. The J segment lost 8 bases and the V segment lost 4 bases, leaving 6 bases of the junction unmatched. The germline V gene encodes CDR1 SGHNT and CDR2 YYREEE (reference sequence).

The genes are TRBV28 and TRBJ2-6; TRBD1 aligns across 8 bases. The CDR3 runs 17 residues. V shed 6 bases and J 0 bases; nucleotides not matched to a gene: 7. Germline-derived CDR1 and CDR2 are MDHEN and SYDVKM. In nucleotides, the CDR3 is TGTGCCAGCAGAACGGGACAGGTCTTCTCTGGGGCCAACGTCCTGACTTTC. Its translation is CASRTGQVFSGANVLTF.

The gene calls are TRBV7-2 and TRBJ1-5; D uncertain. From germline, CDR1 is SGHTA and CDR2 FQGNSA. The V end lost 1 base, the J end lost 6 bases, and 4 bases lay between the germline ends. CDR3 size: 12 residues. The CDR3: CASSLGSQPQHF. The CDR3 DNA reads TGTGCCAGCAGCTTAGGGAGTCAGCCCCAGCATTTT. Drawing the rest from reference TRBV7-2 and TRBJ1-5, the complete variable domain is GAGVSQSPSNKVTEKGKDVELRCDPISGHTALYWYRQSLGQGLEFLIYFQGNSAPDKSGLPSDRFSAERTGGSVSTLTIQRTQQEDSAVYLCASSLGSQPQHFGDGTRLSIL.

The CDR3 loop is CGISGSYEQYF. The CDR3 bases are TGTGGTATTTCGGGTTCCTACGAGCAGTACTTC. The gene calls are TRBV28 and TRBJ2-7; D not resolved. The length of the CDR3 is 11 residues. The germline CDR1 and CDR2 sequences are MDHEN and SYDVKM.

This chain uses TRBV7-9 with TRBJ1-2; D is unresolved. The CDR3 has 13 residues. V lost 4 bases and J lost 3, with 9 bases in between. The germline V gene has CDR1 SEHNR and CDR2 FQNEAQ (reference sequence). CDR3 nucleotides: TGTGCCAGCAGCTCAGAGGGTGACTATGGCTACACCTTC. Protein: CASSSEGDYGYTF.

This chain joins TRBV28 and TRBJ2-7, with TRBD1 identical over 8 bases. V was clipped by 5 bases and J by 3 bases; unmatched bases: 12. The CDR3 has 16 amino acids. The V gene's germline CDR1 is MDHEN and CDR2 SYDVKM. CDR3 DNA: TGTGCCAGCAGTATTACTCCCGGGACAGGCCTCTACGAGCAGTACTTC. It yields the protein CASSITPGTGLYEQYF.

The chain joins TRBV2 to TRBJ2-1, with a possible D match to TRBD2 (7 bases). CDR1 and CDR2 (germline): SNHLY, FYNNEI. V was clipped by 11 bases and J by 15 bases, with 32 bases between them. The CDR3 is 15 amino acids. CDR3: CAGTAWGGESGGWFF. CDR3 coding DNA: TGTGCCGGGACCGCCTGGGGGGGCGAAAGCGGTGGGTGGTTCTTC.

The V call is TRBV5-1, the J call TRBJ2-1; D is undetermined. The CDR3 extends over 12 amino acids. V lost 0 bases to trimming and J lost 8 bases, with 6 bases between them. Germline CDR1 is SGHRS and CDR2 is YFSETQ. The CDR3 is CASSLVRDEQFF. DNA for the CDR3: TGCGCCAGCAGCTTGGTCCGGGATGAGCAGTTCTTC. Full variable domain (rest looked up from reference TRBV5-1 and TRBJ2-1): KAGVTQTPRYLIKTRGQQVTLSCSPISGHRSVSWYQQTPGQGLQFLFEYFSETQRNKGNFPGRFSGRQFSNSRSEMNVSTLELGDSALYLCASSLVRDEQFFGPGTRLTVL.

This sequence joins TRBV5-1 and TRBJ1-4; possible D gene TRBD1, 5 bases. CDR3 size: 14 residues. Trimming took 3 bases from V and 5 from J, leaving 11 bases between them. The germline V gene encodes CDR1 SGHRS and CDR2 YFSETQ. CDR3 sequence reads: CASSSGRKNEKLFF. In DNA, the CDR3 is TGCGCCAGCAGCTCGGGACGGAAGAATGAAAAACTGTTTTTT.

The chain employs TRBV4-3 and TRBJ2-3, with 8 bases fitting TRBD2. V shed 0 bases and J 5 bases; nucleotides not matched to a gene: 7. The germline V gene encodes CDR1 LGHNA and CDR2 YSLEER. The CDR3 loop spans 16 amino acids. The chain's CDR3 is CASSQDVVSGRDTQYF. CDR3 bases: TGCGCCAGCAGCCAAGATGTGGTCAGCGGGAGAGATACGCAGTATTTT.